This T cell receptor (beta chain) was sequenced for a study of identical twins. Deletions cut 0 bases from V and 1 base from J, with 16 bases between. The CDR3 is 18 amino acids. Germline CDR1 reads MNHEY; CDR2 reads SVGAGI. Via MiXCR, TCRdb re-called the 5' RACE reads, giving one row per CDR3 protein. The sample has around 290,000 distinct CDR3 sequences, roughly 9.8% seen once. This clonotype was observed many times. This same sample was also part of a study on yellow fever vaccine responses in identical twins.

The source is a woman under 30 in good health. The chain uses TRBV6-5 and TRBJ2-1, with no clear D. The sequenced material came from CD8+ T cells sorted from blood. CDR3 region: CASSYSLTYFESYNEQFF. The CDR3, as DNA: TGTGCCAGCAGTTACTCTTTGACGTATTTCGAGTCCTACAATGAGCAGTTCTTC.